Listed below are T cell receptor beta chains from one sample, sequenced in a study of blood T cell repertoires in COVID-19. Repertoires were generated with immunoSEQ multiplex PCR, while TCRdb's copy carries only in-frame clones and drops some. The sample carries about 160,000 clones, roughly 85% recorded once. Sequencing was performed on peripheral blood. The receptors originated from a woman aged 45 to 65 with COVID-19, enrolled during active disease. Each CDR3 is given with its conserved first and last residue. Each record gives: D gene, J gene, V gene, clone size, CDR3 protein, CDR3 DNA. The D gene is left open where the match is weak. A row's size may be missing; if present it is once, few, many or a size class.

D gene: TRBD2
J gene: TRBJ2-3
V gene: TRBV2
clone size: -
CDR3 protein: CASSDVAGGLTDTQYF
CDR3 DNA: TGTGCCAGCAGTGACGTAGCGGGGGGCCTCACAGATACGCAGTATTTT

D gene: -
J gene: TRBJ2-7
V gene: TRBV11-3
clone size: -
CDR3 protein: CASSLVTGFYEQYF
CDR3 DNA: TGTGCCAGCAGCTTAGTTACAGGGTTCTACGAGCAGTACTTC

D gene: TRBD1
J gene: TRBJ2-5
V gene: TRBV19
clone size: -
CDR3 protein: CASSMGQGIGETQYF
CDR3 DNA: TGTGCCAGTAGTATGGGACAGGGGATCGGAGAGACCCAGTACTTC

D gene: -
J gene: TRBJ2-1
V gene: TRBV7-2
clone size: -
CDR3 protein: CASSLRSGGTNEQFF
CDR3 DNA: TGTGCCAGCAGCTTAAGGAGCGGCGGGACCAATGAGCAGTTCTTC

D gene: -
J gene: TRBJ1-2
V gene: TRBV6-5
clone size: -
CDR3 protein: CASRLQANYGYTF
CDR3 DNA: TGTGCCAGCAGACTACAGGCTAACTATGGCTACACCTTC

D gene: TRBD2
J gene: TRBJ2-2
V gene: TRBV6-5
clone size: -
CDR3 protein: CASSLMTSSTGELFF
CDR3 DNA: TGTGCCAGCAGCTTGATGACTAGCTCAACCGGGGAGCTGTTTTTT

D gene: TRBD1
J gene: TRBJ2-3
V gene: TRBV9
clone size: -
CDR3 protein: CASSVAGQGTDTQYF
CDR3 DNA: TGTGCCAGCAGCGTAGCTGGACAGGGAACAGATACGCAGTATTTT

D gene: TRBD2
J gene: TRBJ2-3
V gene: TRBV25-1
clone size: once
CDR3 protein: CASSDERGRRTDTQYF
CDR3 DNA: TGTGCCAGCAGTGATGAGCGGGGCCGGAGGACAGATACGCAGTATTTT

D gene: -
J gene: TRBJ1-5
V gene: TRBV7-8
clone size: -
CDR3 protein: CASSLQPVNQPQHF
CDR3 DNA: TGTGCCAGCAGCTTACAACCGGTCAATCAGCCCCAGCATTTT

D gene: TRBD1
J gene: TRBJ2-7
V gene: TRBV19
clone size: -
CDR3 protein: CASSMYEGAAGGSYEQYF
CDR3 DNA: TGTGCCAGTAGTATGTATGAGGGGGCAGCCGGAGGCTCCTACGAGCAGTACTTC

D gene: TRBD1
J gene: TRBJ2-3
V gene: TRBV29-1
clone size: -
CDR3 protein: CSVSIPRDRGEDTQYF
CDR3 DNA: TGCAGCGTTTCGATACCCCGGGACAGGGGTGAAGATACGCAGTATTTT

D gene: TRBD1
J gene: TRBJ2-1
V gene: TRBV2
clone size: -
CDR3 protein: CASSPGQGAGLDEQFF
CDR3 DNA: TGTGCCAGCAGTCCGGGACAGGGGGCGGGCCTCGATGAGCAGTTCTTC

D gene: TRBD1
J gene: TRBJ1-3
V gene: TRBV4-2
clone size: -
CDR3 protein: CASSQEQGAYGNTIYF
CDR3 DNA: TGTGCCAGCAGCCAAGAACAGGGGGCTTACGGAAACACCATATATTTT

D gene: -
J gene: TRBJ2-5
V gene: TRBV7-2
clone size: -
CDR3 protein: CASSLAKGGWETQYF
CDR3 DNA: TGTGCCAGCAGCTTAGCGAAAGGGGGTTGGGAGACCCAGTACTTC

D gene: -
J gene: TRBJ1-2
V gene: TRBV10-3
clone size: -
CDR3 protein: CAIGRGAYGYTF
CDR3 DNA: TGTGCCATCGGGCGGGGGGCCTATGGCTACACCTTC

D gene: TRBD1
J gene: TRBJ2-5
V gene: TRBV5-1
clone size: -
CDR3 protein: CASTRQGGETQYF
CDR3 DNA: TGCGCCAGCACCAGACAGGGCGGAGAGACCCAGTACTTC

D gene: -
J gene: TRBJ2-7
V gene: TRBV11-3
clone size: -
CDR3 protein: CASSLVYEQYF
CDR3 DNA: TGTGCCAGCAGCTTAGTATACGAGCAGTACTTC

D gene: -
J gene: TRBJ2-1
V gene: TRBV19
clone size: -
CDR3 protein: CASTSPTGKPAYNEQFF
CDR3 DNA: TGTGCCAGTACCAGCCCAACCGGGAAGCCGGCCTACAATGAGCAGTTCTTC

D gene: -
J gene: TRBJ2-2
V gene: TRBV9
clone size: -
CDR3 protein: CASSVAGTTGELFF
CDR3 DNA: TGTGCCAGCAGCGTAGCTGGGACTACCGGGGAGCTGTTTTTT

D gene: TRBD2
J gene: TRBJ2-1
V gene: TRBV2
clone size: once
CDR3 protein: CASSESSGGHGEQFF
CDR3 DNA: TGTGCCAGCAGTGAATCTAGCGGGGGGCATGGTGAGCAGTTCTTC

D gene: TRBD2
J gene: TRBJ2-7
V gene: TRBV14
clone size: few
CDR3 protein: CASSQDMGRGRYEQYF
CDR3 DNA: TGTGCCAGCAGCCAAGATATGGGGAGGGGCCGGTACGAGCAGTACTTC

D gene: TRBD1
J gene: TRBJ1-2
V gene: TRBV28
clone size: -
CDR3 protein: CASSSGTGMFYGYTF
CDR3 DNA: TGTGCCAGCAGCTCCGGGACAGGGATGTTCTATGGCTACACCTTC

D gene: -
J gene: TRBJ1-6
V gene: TRBV2
clone size: -
CDR3 protein: CASKDSGSPLHF
CDR3 DNA: TGTGCCAGCAAGGACTCGGGTTCACCCCTCCACTTT

D gene: -
J gene: TRBJ2-1
V gene: TRBV19
clone size: -
CDR3 protein: CASSIAGVTYNEQFF
CDR3 DNA: TGTGCCAGTAGTATAGCGGGGGTAACCTACAATGAGCAGTTCTTC

D gene: -
J gene: TRBJ2-1
V gene: TRBV5-6
clone size: -
CDR3 protein: CASGLSMGEQFF
CDR3 DNA: TGTGCCAGCGGACTCTCCATGGGTGAGCAGTTCTTC

D gene: -
J gene: TRBJ2-7
V gene: TRBV12-3/TRBV12-4
clone size: -
CDR3 protein: CASSFSGYEQYF
CDR3 DNA: TGTGCCAGCAGTTTCTCGGGGTACGAGCAGTACTTC

D gene: -
J gene: TRBJ1-1
V gene: TRBV15
clone size: -
CDR3 protein: CATRGGGGAEAFF
CDR3 DNA: TGTGCCACCAGAGGCGGGGGAGGGGCTGAAGCTTTCTTT

D gene: TRBD1
J gene: TRBJ2-7
V gene: TRBV6-6
clone size: -
CDR3 protein: CASSYDRDYEQYF
CDR3 DNA: TGTGCCAGCAGTTATGACAGGGACTACGAGCAGTACTTC

D gene: -
J gene: TRBJ2-1
V gene: TRBV7-3
clone size: -
CDR3 protein: CASSGTDGIMNNEQFF
CDR3 DNA: TGTGCCAGCAGCGGCACGGACGGGATTATGAACAATGAGCAGTTCTTC

D gene: -
J gene: TRBJ2-5
V gene: TRBV24-1
clone size: -
CDR3 protein: CATSHTGSHKQETQYF
CDR3 DNA: TGTGCCACCAGCCACACCGGGTCCCATAAACAAGAGACCCAGTACTTC

D gene: TRBD1
J gene: TRBJ1-2
V gene: TRBV6-5
clone size: -
CDR3 protein: CASSGTGGSLNGYTF
CDR3 DNA: TGTGCCAGCTCCGGGACAGGGGGATCATTAAATGGCTACACCTTC

D gene: TRBD2
J gene: TRBJ2-1
V gene: TRBV7-6
clone size: -
CDR3 protein: CASSPPLAGHYNEQFF
CDR3 DNA: TGTGCCAGCAGCCCCCCCCTAGCGGGGCATTACAATGAGCAGTTCTTC

D gene: -
J gene: TRBJ1-1
V gene: TRBV7-3
clone size: -
CDR3 protein: CASSLNPGRDKAFF
CDR3 DNA: TGTGCCAGCAGCTTAAATCCGGGCAGGGATAAAGCTTTCTTT

D gene: TRBD1
J gene: TRBJ1-5
V gene: TRBV18
clone size: once
CDR3 protein: CASSQTGGAYQPQHF
CDR3 DNA: TGTGCCAGCTCACAGACAGGGGGCGCGTACCAGCCCCAGCATTTT